The 17 T cell receptor beta chains listed next were all sequenced from one sample in a study of shared clonotypes between healthy human individuals. Terminally differentiated effector memory CD45RA+ cells were excluded from the naive CD8 cells, which were CD45RO-negative and positively selected for CCR7. The repertoire was sequenced with immunoSEQ multiplex PCR; TCRdb's copy has only in-frame clones and lacks some. The data show about 2,100,000 clones, 93% seen once. Sample: naive CD8+ T cells from PBMCs. The receptors here all came from a man in his late teens or twenties in good health. Some clones in this sample may be carry-over from other donors' samples.

On this clone: At the DNA level, this CDR3 is encoded by other sequences in the same sample as well. The J gene is TRBJ2-1, the V gene TRBV7-3; unclear D gene. The length of the CDR3 is 14 residues. Trimming left V 5 bases short and J 1 base short, with 9 bases between. CDR1 is SGHTA and CDR2 is FQGTGA in the germline V gene. The DNA of the CDR3 is TGTGCCAGCAGCCCGCTTGGGTCCTACAATGAGCAGTTCTTC. Translated: CASSPLGSYNEQFF. The entire variable domain, with the rest obtained from reference TRBV7-3 and TRBJ2-1, is as follows: GAGVSQTPSNKVTEKGKYVELRCDPISGHTALYWYRQSLGQGPEFLIYFQGTGAADDSGLPNDRFFAVRPEGSVSTLKIQRTERGDSAVYLCASSPLGSYNEQFFGPGTRLTVL.

J is TRBJ2-1 and V is TRBV19; TRBD2 matches at 8 bases. Germline lookup yields CDR1 LNHDA and CDR2 SQIVND (reference sequence). There are 16 residues in the CDR3. Trimming cost V 1 base and J 10 bases; bases outside gene matches: 12. CDR3 bases: TGTGCCAGTAGTATAGGGATAGCGGGGATGGTTTTAGAGCAGTTCTTC. Translated: CASSIGIAGMVLEQFF.

The genes are TRBV25-1 and TRBJ1-4, with a possible D match to TRBD1 (6 bases). The CDR3 totals 16 residues. Per the germline V gene, CDR1 is MGHDK and CDR2 is SYGVNS. The V end was cut by 4 bases, the J end by 6 bases, with 18 bases between. The CDR3 bases are TGTGCCAGCAGTGCACTCGTTGACAGGATAGATGAAAAACTGTTTTTT. This codes for CASSALVDRIDEKLFF.

The chain combines TRBV7-9 with TRBJ1-2; maybe TRBD1 (5 bases). The CDR3 consists of 15 residues. Per germline, CDR1 SEHNR and CDR2 FQNEAQ (reference sequence). Trimming removed 1 base from V and 8 bases from J, with 17 bases in between. CDR3 loop: CASSLDGGRLIGYTF. The DNA of the CDR3 is TGTGCCAGCAGCTTAGATGGGGGGAGGTTAATCGGCTACACCTTC.

This chain joins TRBV29-1 and TRBJ2-1; 7 bases map to TRBD1. The CDR3 sequence is 13 residues long. Looked up from germline, CDR1 is SQVTM and CDR2 is ANQGSEA. Losses at the gene ends were 7 bases for V and 4 bases for J; bases not matched to a gene: 7. The CDR3 region is CSGLTGWYNEQFF. For the CDR3, the DNA is TGCAGCGGCTTGACAGGGTGGTACAATGAGCAGTTCTTC.

V and J are TRBV27 and TRBJ1-1, with D unclear. Germline V gene lookup returns CDR1 MNHEY and CDR2 SMNVEV (reference sequence). Trimming took off 10 bases at V and 2 bases at J, with 17 bases between the two ends. There are 14 residues in the CDR3. The CDR3 DNA reads as TGTGCCACTAACCCCGTAGGAGGAAACACTGAAGCTTTCTTT. This translates into CATNPVGGNTEAFF.

V is TRBV13 and J is TRBJ2-3, with D possibly being TRBD2 (6 bases). Germline loops: CDR1 PRHDT, CDR2 FYEKMQ (reference sequence). Trimming stripped 5 bases from V and 1 base from J, with 13 bases between. The CDR3 consists of 15 residues. CDR3 protein: CASSTRGGGTDTQYF. The CDR3 DNA reads TGTGCCAGCAGCACCCGCGGAGGGGGCACAGATACGCAGTATTTT.

The gene calls are TRBV7-9 and TRBJ2-3; 15 positions match TRBD2. The V and J ends lost 4 bases and 7 bases, in that order; junction bases with no gene match: 9. The CDR3 is 17 residues long. Germline CDR1 is SEHNR and CDR2 is FQNEAQ (reference sequence). Here the CDR3 reads CASSSPGTSGRTNTQYF. In nucleotides, the CDR3 is TGTGCCAGCAGCTCTCCGGGGACTAGCGGGAGGACCAATACGCAGTATTTT. Drawing the rest from reference TRBV7-9 and TRBJ2-3, the complete variable domain is DTGVSQNPRHKITKRGQNVTFRCDPISEHNRLYWYRQTLGQGPEFLTYFQNEAQLEKSRLLSDRFSAERPKGSFSTLEIQRTEQGDSAMYLCASSSPGTSGRTNTQYFGPGTRLTVL.

The CDR3 here is CAISELVNTGELFF. DNA of the CDR3: TGTGCCATCAGTGAGTTGGTTAACACCGGGGAGCTGTTTTTT. The chain combines TRBV10-3 with TRBJ2-2; no reliable D call. The CDR3 is 14 residues long. Trimming removed 1 base from V and 2 bases from J, with 5 bases in between. Germline loops: CDR1 ENHRY, CDR2 SYGVKD.

The rearrangement joins TRBV30 to TRBJ1-2; no clear D gene. Germline V lookup: CDR1 GTSNPN, CDR2 SVGIG (reference sequence). The length of the CDR3 is 13 residues. The V gene lost 0 bases and the J gene lost 7 bases, with 12 bases spanning the gap. In DNA, the CDR3 is TGTGCCTGGAGTGTAATGGGAGCTGGTGGCTACACCTTC. Protein sequence: CAWSVMGAGGYTF.

The V gene is TRBV11-2, the J gene TRBJ2-3, with TRBD2 identical over 8 bases. The CDR3 loop spans 18 amino acids. The junction had 15 bases not matched to a gene; V was cut back by 1 base and J by 6 bases. From germline, CDR1 is SGHAT and CDR2 FQNNGV. This CDR3 is CASSLGRVAGLQQDTQYF. In DNA form, the CDR3 reads TGTGCCAGCAGCTTAGGTAGGGTAGCGGGACTTCAGCAGGATACGCAGTATTTT.

V gene TRBV10-3 combines with J gene TRBJ1-1; 10 bases fit TRBD1. The CDR3 has 13 amino acids. The germline V gene encodes CDR1 ENHRY and CDR2 SYGVKD. Germline trimming cut 6 bases from V and 5 bases from J; bases unmatched to any gene: 3. As DNA, the CDR3 is TGTGCCATCAGGGGACAGGGGAAAACTGAAGCTTTCTTT. It is translated as CAIRGQGKTEAFF.

This chain uses TRBV27 with TRBJ2-7; D ambiguous. The CDR3 covers 15 residues. In germline, CDR1 is MNHEY, CDR2 SMNVEV (reference sequence). With 0 bases removed from V and 0 bases from J, the gap between germline ends came to 9 bases. The CDR3 bases are TGTGCCAGCAGTTTATCCGTCCGAGACTCCTACGAGCAGTACTTC. It is translated as CASSLSVRDSYEQYF.

The chain uses TRBV11-2 and TRBJ2-7; 7 bases match TRBD2. V dropped 5 bases and J dropped 9; count of bases not matched to a gene: 19. CDR3 length: 16 residues. Germline lookup yields CDR1 SGHAT and CDR2 FQNNGV. CDR3 in DNA: TGTGCCAGCAGCCCCGCCAGCGGGGCCCATATCTGGGGGCAGTACTTC. This gives the protein CASSPASGAHIWGQYF.

The CDR3 loop reads CASSLIISGVEQYF. In DNA form, the CDR3 reads TGTGCCAGCAGTTTGATTATATCGGGGGTCGAGCAGTACTTC. The J gene is TRBJ2-7, the V gene TRBV28; possibly TRBD2 for D (6 bases). V was trimmed by 3 bases and J by 6 bases, leaving 15 bases between them. This CDR3 is built from 14 residues. CDR1 MDHEN and CDR2 SYDVKM come from the germline V gene.

This clone was detected only once. The chain recombines TRBV7-8 with TRBJ2-5; D not resolved. Germline lookup yields CDR1 SGHVS and CDR2 FQNEAQ. This CDR3 has 15 residues. The V end was cut by 0 bases, the J end by 0 bases, with 8 bases between. The CDR3 protein is CASSLASVDQETQYF. Written as DNA, the CDR3 is TGTGCCAGCAGCTTAGCATCTGTGGACCAAGAGACCCAGTACTTC. Together with reference TRBV7-8 and TRBJ2-5, the CDR3 gives the full variable domain: GAGVSQSPRYKVAKRGQDVALRCDPISGHVSLFWYQQALGQGPEFLTYFQNEAQLDKSGLPSDRFFAERPEGSVSTLKIQRTQQEDSAVYLCASSLASVDQETQYFGPGTRLLVL.

The chain recombines TRBV7-2 with TRBJ2-2, with D uncertain. Germline V gene data show CDR1 as SGHTA and CDR2 as FQGNSA. V gave up 2 bases and J gave up 0 bases, with 7 bases separating them. The CDR3 has 15 residues. CDR3 amino acids: CASSLNPANTGELFF. CDR3 nucleotide sequence: TGTGCCAGCAGCTTAAACCCCGCGAACACCGGGGAGCTGTTTTTT.